This is a list of T cell receptor beta chains from one sample in a study of T cell responses to AZD1222 COVID-19 vaccine. The data were produced by immunoSEQ multiplex PCR, yet TCRdb's version contains in-frame clones alone and is incomplete. Found here are 100,000 to 110,000 clones, around 90% of them singletons; the top ten hold around 1.7%. The material sequenced was peripheral blood, taken on day 0 of AZD1222 vaccination. These receptor sequences come from an adult in good health. The CDR3 runs from the conserved cysteine through the conserved F or W.

TRBJ2-7 | TRBV29-1 | CSVEREENEQYF
TRBJ2-3 | TRBV7-7 | CASSFGATSTDTQYF
TRBJ1-2 | TRBV2 | CASNQQGGNYGYTF
TRBJ1-1 | TRBV5-6 | CASSLRHLGTEAFF
TRBJ2-7 | TRBV19 | CASSPTSTAPEQYF
TRBJ2-3 | TRBV5-1 | CASSPDSSSTDTQYF
TRBJ1-1 | TRBV7-2 | CASSLRAGVNTEAFF
TRBJ1-1 | TRBV19 | CASIGRATANTEAFF
TRBJ2-1 | TRBV5-1 | CASSTWTSDHNEQFF
TRBJ2-1 | TRBV3-1/TRBV3-2 | CASSPEDRQQFF
TRBJ1-5 | TRBV28 | CASSSRGGQDLAGQPQHF
TRBJ2-1 | TRBV6-2/TRBV6-3 | CASSSRDDNEQFF
TRBJ2-3 | TRBV5-1 | CASSRPTDTQYF
TRBJ2-3 | TRBV5-1 | CASKGVAGGPTDTQYF
TRBJ2-7 | TRBV6-5 | CASSYSESYEQYF
TRBJ2-2 | TRBV6-5 | CASSYRRDHTGELFF
TRBJ2-5 | TRBV28 | CASSFRGRGEETQYF
TRBJ2-3 | TRBV7-3 | CASSRETSSDTQYF
TRBJ2-2 | TRBV5-6 | CASSYKTYRTGELFF
TRBJ1-6 | TRBV7-3 | CASSLMGSYNSPLHF
TRBJ1-1 | TRBV5-6 | CASSYWEGNTEAFF
TRBJ2-1 | TRBV11-1 | CASSLLQVDADEQFF
TRBJ2-7 | TRBV28 | CASSPAGQIPYEQYF
TRBJ1-5 | TRBV28 | CASSPPGGDQPQHF
TRBJ2-5 | TRBV2 | CASRTGTGAETQYF
TRBJ2-7 | TRBV28 | CASNPPRTALTYEQYF
TRBJ2-1 | TRBV7-9 | CASSSGHQCFF
TRBJ2-2 | TRBV12-5 | CASGLVGTSGSNGELFF
TRBJ1-1 | TRBV25-1 | CASSELGTPNTEAFF
TRBJ1-1 | TRBV7-9 | CASSHRVSGFTEAFF
TRBJ1-1 | TRBV6-6 | CASSLNMNTEAFF
TRBJ1-6 | TRBV28 | CASGSGVRSPLHF
TRBJ1-2 | TRBV15 | CATSTRGPYGYTF
TRBJ2-2 | TRBV10-3 | CAISDRQFTGELFF
TRBJ2-7 | TRBV21-1 | CASSNGTSGRGYEQYF
TRBJ2-7 | TRBV5-4 | CASSSPGLAETYEQYF
TRBJ2-5 | TRBV19 | CASSHLAGVTETQYF
TRBJ1-6 | TRBV27 | CASSFGQNNSPLHF
TRBJ2-3 | TRBV3-1/TRBV3-2 | CASSLTDTQYF